These 16 T cell receptor beta chains originate from one sample sequenced in a study of T cell changes during pregnancy in multiple sclerosis. Sequencing was performed with immunoSEQ multiplex PCR; in TCRdb, only in-frame clones are kept and a portion is missing. The sample holds tens of thousands of clones, approximately 87% seen once. The source material was peripheral blood, sampled after pregnancy. These receptors were collected from a female donor in good health, enrolled as a control in a pregnancy study.

V and J are TRBV7-9 and TRBJ2-1; TRBD2 matches 10 bases. The CDR3 is 18 residues long. Germline V gene lookup returns CDR1 SEHNR and CDR2 FQNEAQ (reference sequence). The V segment lost 5 bases and the J segment 4 bases; nucleotides outside the gene matches: 14. As DNA, the CDR3 is TGTGCCAGCAGCCCCCCGTGGGGTAGCGGGAGGAGGTACAATGAGCAGTTCTTC. Translated, it gives CASSPPWGSGRRYNEQFF.

This chain uses TRBV18 with TRBJ1-2, with D tentatively TRBD1 (6 bases). Germline-derived CDR1 and CDR2 are KGHSH and LQKENI. This CDR3 is built from 13 residues. The V and J ends lost 3 bases and 8 bases respectively, with 13 bases between them. The CDR3 region is CASSPTGQGGYTF. The DNA of the CDR3 is TGTGCCAGCTCACCCACAGGCCAGGGGGGCTACACCTTC. Drawing the rest from reference TRBV18 and TRBJ1-2, the complete variable domain is NAGVMQNPRHLVRRRGQEARLRCSPMKGHSHVYWYRQLPEEGLKFMVYLQKENIIDESGMPKERFSAEFPKEGPSILRIQQVVRGDSAAYFCASSPTGQGGYTFGSGTRLTVV.

This chain connects TRBV27 to TRBJ1-4; possibly TRBD1 for D (5 bases). V was clipped by 6 bases and J by 2 bases, with 10 bases between them. Germline CDR1 is MNHEY and CDR2 is SMNVEV (reference sequence). The CDR3 totals 14 residues. The CDR3: CASSPRQTNEKLFF. CDR3 bases: TGTGCCAGCAGCCCCCGACAGACTAATGAAAAACTGTTTTTT.

Only one count was recorded for this clone. The chain links TRBV19 to TRBJ2-1, with 13 bases identical to TRBD2. CDR3 length equals 15 residues. Unmatched junction bases numbered 3, after V lost 7 bases and J lost 3 bases. Per the germline V gene, CDR1 is LNHDA and CDR2 is SQIVND (reference sequence). The CDR3 DNA sequence: TGTGCCAGTAAAGGGACTAGCGGGATCTACAATGAGCAGTTCTTC. Its protein product is CASKGTSGIYNEQFF.

The CDR3 nucleotides read TGCGCCACCAAGGACGGAGGAGACAATGAGCAGTTCTTC. Its protein is CATKDGGDNEQFF. The chain joins TRBV5-1 to TRBJ2-1; D may be TRBD2 (5 bases). The CDR3 has 13 amino acids. CDR1 and CDR2 from the germline V gene are SGHRS and YFSETQ. V lost 9 bases, J lost 5 bases, and 15 bases lay in between.

In its sample, this clone was seen once. This rearrangement joins TRBV19 to TRBJ2-3, with 11 positions matching TRBD1. V lost 5 bases to trimming and J lost 4 bases; unmatched junction nucleotides: 2. The length of the CDR3 is 14 residues. CDR1 and CDR2 from the germline V gene are LNHDA and SQIVND (reference sequence). In DNA, the CDR3 is TGTGCCAGTAGTTGGGGACAGGGGGCAGATACGCAGTATTTT. It encodes CASSWGQGADTQYF.

This clone was seen a single time. V usage is TRBV10-3 and J usage is TRBJ2-1, with 15 bases matching TRBD2. The germline CDR1 and CDR2 sequences are ENHRY and SYGVKD. There are 16 residues in the CDR3. The junction had 9 bases not matched to a gene; V was cut back by 6 bases and J by 9 bases. CDR3 sequence reads: CAISSGLAGGSGEQFF. In DNA, the CDR3 is TGTGCCATCAGCTCCGGACTAGCGGGGGGGTCGGGTGAGCAGTTCTTC.

The chain links TRBV30 to TRBJ2-3; D uncertain. The germline V and J ends were trimmed by 2 bases and 1 base, with 10 bases remaining between them. CDR1 GTSNPN and CDR2 SVGIG come from the germline V gene (reference sequence). The CDR3 has 14 residues. The CDR3 region is CAWSYPGGTDTQYF. DNA of the CDR3: TGTGCCTGGAGTTATCCAGGCGGCACAGATACGCAGTATTTT.

The chain employs TRBV7-2 and TRBJ2-7, with 7 positions matching TRBD1. CDR3 length: 12 amino acids. Germline loops: CDR1 SGHTA, CDR2 FQGNSA. The ends lost 5 bases at V and 12 bases at J; junction bases unmatched: 10. CDR3 sequence: CASSPETGYRYF. In DNA form, the CDR3 reads TGTGCCAGCAGCCCGGAGACAGGGTATCGGTACTTC.

The CDR3 reads CASSWGAAGATEQFF. The CDR3 nucleotides are TGTGCCAGCAGTTGGGGGGCGGCGGGAGCAACGGAGCAGTTCTTC. The V and J genes are TRBV27 and TRBJ2-1; possibly TRBD2 for D (7 bases). From germline, CDR1 is MNHEY and CDR2 SMNVEV (reference sequence). The CDR3 is 15 residues long. V was trimmed by 4 bases and J by 10 bases, leaving 20 bases between them.

J is TRBJ1-6 and V is TRBV30; a weak D match, TRBD1 (6 bases). Germline V gives CDR1 GTSNPN, CDR2 SVGIG (reference sequence). This CDR3 region has 15 residues. V was clipped by 0 bases and J by 6 bases, with 12 bases between them. The CDR3 DNA follows: TGTGCCTGGAGTGTTGGACAGCGCTTTAATTCACCCCTCCACTTT. It translates to CAWSVGQRFNSPLHF.

V usage is TRBV30 and J usage is TRBJ1-2; 7 positions match TRBD1. With 6 bases clipped from V and 4 bases from J, the junction kept 5 bases outside the gene matches. This CDR3 contains 12 residues. Germline CDR1 reads GTSNPN; CDR2 reads SVGIG (reference sequence). CDR3 in DNA: TGTGCCTGCCCTGACAGGGCCTATGGCTACACCTTC. This translates into CACPDRAYGYTF.

The chain combines TRBV7-9 with TRBJ2-3, with TRBD1 as a possible D gene (6 bases). The V gene lost 3 bases and the J gene lost 0 bases, with 13 bases spanning the gap. CDR1 is SEHNR and CDR2 is FQNEAQ in the germline V gene (reference sequence). This CDR3 is 16 amino acids long. The CDR3 sequence is CASSLGEQGSTDTQYF. The CDR3 nucleotides read TGTGCCAGCAGCTTGGGCGAGCAGGGGAGCACAGATACGCAGTATTTT.

The chain is built from TRBV27 and TRBJ1-2, with 12 bases lining up with TRBD1. There are 17 residues in the CDR3. The germline gives CDR1 MNHEY, CDR2 SMNVEV (reference sequence). With 2 bases clipped from V and 0 bases from J, the junction kept 4 bases outside the gene matches. The CDR3 is CASSLGTGGLANYGYTF. The CDR3 DNA reads TGTGCCAGCAGTTTAGGGACAGGGGGCTTGGCTAACTATGGCTACACCTTC.

V gene TRBV5-1 combines with J gene TRBJ2-2, with D possibly matching TRBD2 (6 bases). CDR1 is SGHRS and CDR2 is YFSETQ in the germline V gene. V lost 4 bases and J lost 2, with 12 bases in between. The CDR3 extends over 15 amino acids. CDR3 sequence: CASSGSGANTGELFF. CDR3 nucleotides: TGCGCCAGCAGCGGTAGCGGAGCTAACACCGGGGAGCTGTTTTTT.

The J gene is TRBJ1-2, the V gene TRBV7-8, with D unresolved. The CDR3 contains 17 residues. The germline gives CDR1 SGHVS, CDR2 FQNEAQ. V was shortened by 0 bases and J by 4 bases, with 18 bases between the two germline ends. Here the CDR3 reads CASSLAEIGEISYGYTF. CDR3 DNA: TGTGCCAGCAGCTTAGCGGAAATAGGAGAAATTAGCTATGGCTACACCTTC.